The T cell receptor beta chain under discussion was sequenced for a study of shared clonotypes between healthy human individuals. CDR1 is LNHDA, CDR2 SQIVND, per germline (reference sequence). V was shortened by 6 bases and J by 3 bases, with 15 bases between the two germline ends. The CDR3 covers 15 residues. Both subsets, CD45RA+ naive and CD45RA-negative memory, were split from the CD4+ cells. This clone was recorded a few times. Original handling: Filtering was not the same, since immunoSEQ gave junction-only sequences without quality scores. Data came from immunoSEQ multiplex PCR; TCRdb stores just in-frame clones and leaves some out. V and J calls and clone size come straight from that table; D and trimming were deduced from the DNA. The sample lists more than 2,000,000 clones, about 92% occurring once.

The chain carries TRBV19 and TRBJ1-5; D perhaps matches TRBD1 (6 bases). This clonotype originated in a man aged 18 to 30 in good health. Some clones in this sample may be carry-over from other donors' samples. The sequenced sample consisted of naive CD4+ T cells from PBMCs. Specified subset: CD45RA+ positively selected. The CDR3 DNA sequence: TGTGCCAGTAGGGAAGCTGGACAGTACAATCAGCCCCAGCATTTT. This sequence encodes CASREAGQYNQPQHF.